A selection of T cell receptor beta chains follows, all from one sample in a study of T cells in Graves' hyperthyroidism and ophthalmopathy. In TCRdb, the multiplex PCR reads were re-called with MiXCR into one record per CDR3 protein. The table lists around 440,000 distinct CDR3 sequences, around 16% of them singletons. Sequenced material: blood. These TCRs come from a woman aged 18 to 35 with Graves' hyperthyroidism. Each CDR3 is given with its conserved first and last residue. The order of the fields is CDR3 protein, J gene, V gene.

CDR3 protein: CASSSNGASGRMLGDEQFF; J gene: TRBJ2-1; V gene: TRBV11-2
CDR3 protein: CASSQTGSYSYSNQPQHF; J gene: TRBJ1-5; V gene: TRBV4-1
CDR3 protein: CASSSRTGPGEQYF; J gene: TRBJ2-7; V gene: TRBV12-3/TRBV12-4
CDR3 protein: CSASLSMADSYGYTF; J gene: TRBJ1-2; V gene: TRBV20-1
CDR3 protein: CASTYDSYEQYF; J gene: TRBJ2-7; V gene: TRBV7-9
CDR3 protein: CASSPLREPSYEQCF; J gene: TRBJ2-7; V gene: TRBV5-1
CDR3 protein: CASSIRGQRDSPLHF; J gene: TRBJ1-6; V gene: TRBV5-1
CDR3 protein: CASSESFGSPYEQYF; J gene: TRBJ2-7; V gene: TRBV6-1
CDR3 protein: CASSLWLAEKLFF; J gene: TRBJ1-4; V gene: TRBV19
CDR3 protein: CASSPRALPDEQFF; J gene: TRBJ2-1; V gene: TRBV18
CDR3 protein: CASSDLYGLKPYEQYF; J gene: TRBJ2-7; V gene: TRBV6-1
CDR3 protein: CASSSRGTGSYEQYF; J gene: TRBJ2-7; V gene: TRBV7-8
CDR3 protein: CASSTLEISYSTDTQYF; J gene: TRBJ2-3; V gene: TRBV19
CDR3 protein: CASSIPRYRGNQPQHF; J gene: TRBJ1-5; V gene: TRBV19
CDR3 protein: CASSQDWASGSSEQYF; J gene: TRBJ2-7; V gene: TRBV3-1
CDR3 protein: CASSDNRAEQFF; J gene: TRBJ2-1; V gene: TRBV12-3/TRBV12-4
CDR3 protein: CSARSIGTDSYEQYF; J gene: TRBJ2-7; V gene: TRBV20-1
CDR3 protein: CASSLRTSDTQYF; J gene: TRBJ2-3; V gene: TRBV4-1
CDR3 protein: CASSLPWPDTQYF; J gene: TRBJ2-3; V gene: TRBV13
CDR3 protein: CASSLFAGFGELFF; J gene: TRBJ2-2; V gene: TRBV11-2
CDR3 protein: CASSLGTAQETQYF; J gene: TRBJ2-5; V gene: TRBV5-1
CDR3 protein: CASTRYQETQYF; J gene: TRBJ2-5; V gene: TRBV27
CDR3 protein: CSARDYRGFDGNQPQHF; J gene: TRBJ1-5; V gene: TRBV20-1
CDR3 protein: CASRRLIREQPTGELFF; J gene: TRBJ2-2; V gene: TRBV5-1
CDR3 protein: CAWETGTDTQYF; J gene: TRBJ2-3; V gene: TRBV30
CDR3 protein: CASSLSDNPQYQETQYF; J gene: TRBJ2-5; V gene: TRBV5-8
CDR3 protein: CASNPLGGGGLRNTIYF; J gene: TRBJ1-3; V gene: TRBV2
CDR3 protein: CASSRAGDYGYTF; J gene: TRBJ1-2; V gene: TRBV5-8
CDR3 protein: CASSQVWGPGELFF; J gene: TRBJ2-2; V gene: TRBV4-1
CDR3 protein: CASSRGASSYNEQFF; J gene: TRBJ2-1; V gene: TRBV7-2
CDR3 protein: CAWSRQVLYGYTF; J gene: TRBJ1-2; V gene: TRBV30
CDR3 protein: CASSSRDRPNEQYF; J gene: TRBJ2-7; V gene: TRBV5-1
CDR3 protein: CASSPGVSGNTIYF; J gene: TRBJ1-3; V gene: TRBV7-9
CDR3 protein: CASSPYRSSGNTIYF; J gene: TRBJ1-3; V gene: TRBV12-3/TRBV12-4
CDR3 protein: CASSVLAYTEAFF; J gene: TRBJ1-1; V gene: TRBV25-1
CDR3 protein: CATSDLAIETQYF; J gene: TRBJ2-5; V gene: TRBV24-1
CDR3 protein: CASAQGRRTGPPNYGYTF; J gene: TRBJ1-2; V gene: TRBV4-1
CDR3 protein: CASSGTVNEKLFF; J gene: TRBJ1-4; V gene: TRBV6-1
CDR3 protein: CSASRTGTGDTEAFF; J gene: TRBJ1-1; V gene: TRBV20-1
CDR3 protein: CAWGGYGTNTGELFF; J gene: TRBJ2-2; V gene: TRBV30
CDR3 protein: CASTSPGGGYEQYF; J gene: TRBJ2-7; V gene: TRBV28
CDR3 protein: CASRRGLRGADTQYF; J gene: TRBJ2-3; V gene: TRBV12-3/TRBV12-4
CDR3 protein: CASSQDRGMGTDTQYF; J gene: TRBJ2-3; V gene: TRBV7-3
CDR3 protein: CSARAGGGETDTQYF; J gene: TRBJ2-3; V gene: TRBV20-1
CDR3 protein: CASSGRSGNEQFF; J gene: TRBJ2-1; V gene: TRBV2
CDR3 protein: CASSEYRVGYTF; J gene: TRBJ1-2; V gene: TRBV25-1
CDR3 protein: CASSPGERGTQYF; J gene: TRBJ2-3; V gene: TRBV12-3/TRBV12-4
CDR3 protein: CASSPYGTSGADEQFF; J gene: TRBJ2-1; V gene: TRBV19